The clone carrying this T cell receptor (beta chain) was observed a few times. The antigen is not known. TCRdb independently ran MiXCR on the reads; one entry per CDR3 protein. The sample shows some 920,000 distinct CDR3 sequences, approximately 32% of them seen only once. This record belongs to a study of T cell repertoires in cytomegalovirus infection. This CDR3 spans 17 amino acids. Trimming cost V 2 bases and J 6 bases, with 20 bases left between them. CDR1 and CDR2 (germline): MNHNY, SVGAGI (reference sequence). This TCR came from a human donor in good health (CMV status not recorded). Some clones in this sample may be carry-over from other donors' samples. The input for sequencing was cultured CD8+ T cells from PBMCs, taken from culture after CMV antigen stimulation. The rearrangement links TRBV6-6 to TRBJ1-3; perhaps TRBD1 as D (5 bases). The CDR3 DNA is TGTGCCAGCAGTTACCTGGTGGGGGGGAGCAAGCAAAACACCATATATTTT. Translation: CASSYLVGGSKQNTIYF.